One sample yielded the 24 T cell receptor beta chains listed below, sequenced in a study of cytomegalovirus exposure and HLA in healthy donors. A multiplex PCR was run with 60 Vbeta primers and 13 Jbeta primers. Produced via immunoSEQ multiplex PCR; TCRdb's table is partial and in-frame only. Its table lists approximately 75,000 clones. The material sequenced was PBMCs. Source of these receptors: a boy between 10 and 17 years old in good health and CMV-seronegative.

V is TRBV14 and J is TRBJ2-5; D gene uncertain. The CDR3 is 13 amino acids. The V gene lost 2 bases and the J gene lost 2 bases, with 6 bases spanning the gap. The germline gives CDR1 SGHDN, CDR2 FVKESK. The CDR3 coding sequence is TGTGCCAGCAGCCAAAGGAGACAAGAGACCCAGTACTTC. It yields the protein CASSQRRQETQYF.

The chain has TRBV5-1 and TRBJ2-3; 7 nucleotides align to TRBD2. The CDR3 totals 16 residues. Germline lookup yields CDR1 SGHRS and CDR2 YFSETQ. The V and J ends lost 2 bases and 4 bases, in that order; junction bases with no gene match: 10. Here the CDR3 DNA reads TGCGCCAGCAGCTTCTTGGGTAGCGGGTTCGCAGATACGCAGTATTTT. Amino acids: CASSFLGSGFADTQYF.

CDR3 sequence (DNA): TGTGCCAGCAGTGAAGGAGGACAGGGGGGTCCATCGAGCTACACCTTC. Protein product: CASSEGGQGGPSSYTF. This rearrangement joins TRBV2 to TRBJ1-2; TRBD1 aligns across 10 bases. Germline CDR1 and CDR2: SNHLY and FYNNEI. The CDR3 is 16 amino acids. V lost 1 base, J lost 9 bases, and 11 bases stayed unmatched.

J is TRBJ2-3 and V is TRBV19; maybe TRBD1 (6 bases). This CDR3 contains 14 residues. In germline, CDR1 is LNHDA, CDR2 SQIVND (reference sequence). With 1 base removed from V and 1 base from J, the gap between germline ends came to 6 bases. CDR3 sequence (DNA): TGTGCCAGTAGTATAGGGACAGGCACAGATACGCAGTATTTT. Residues: CASSIGTGTDTQYF.

V and J are TRBV19 and TRBJ1-6; D not certain. V lost 3 bases and J 6 bases, leaving 18 bases between the germline ends. The CDR3 sequence is 17 residues long. In germline, CDR1 is LNHDA, CDR2 SQIVND (reference sequence). The CDR3 DNA is TGTGCCAGTAGTATTTCCTCCCCCAGTGGTGGTAATTCACCCCTCCACTTT. It encodes CASSISSPSGGNSPLHF.

The gene calls are TRBV4-3 and TRBJ2-1, with D perhaps matching TRBD1 (5 bases). Per the germline V gene, CDR1 is LGHNA and CDR2 is YSLEER. The V and J ends lost 2 bases and 4 bases respectively, with 12 bases between them. The CDR3 has 15 residues. CDR3 DNA: TGCGCCAGCAGCCAAATTGCGGCAGGGTACAATGAGCAGTTCTTC. Amino acids: CASSQIAAGYNEQFF.

The chain couples TRBV6-5 to TRBJ2-4; tentatively, D is TRBD1 (6 bases). Trimming shortened V by 8 bases and J by 0 bases, and 11 bases separated the two germline ends. This CDR3 comprises 14 residues. Germline V gives CDR1 MNHEY, CDR2 SVGAGI. The chain's CDR3 is CASRDTKAKNIQYF. The CDR3 DNA sequence: TGTGCCAGCCGGGACACCAAAGCCAAAAACATTCAGTACTTC.

The chain joins TRBV30 to TRBJ1-2, with D hard to call. This CDR3 is built from 12 residues. Germline V CDR1 and CDR2: GTSNPN, SVGIG (reference sequence). Trimming shortened V by 4 bases and J by 5 bases, and 11 bases separated the two germline ends. The CDR3 reads CAWKGREYGYTF. The CDR3 DNA is TGTGCCTGGAAAGGGAGGGAGTATGGCTACACCTTC.

J is TRBJ1-1 and V is TRBV2; D remains unclear. The CDR3 runs to 14 residues. Per the germline V gene, CDR1 is SNHLY and CDR2 is FYNNEI. V was clipped by 3 bases and J by 6 bases, with 14 bases between them. CDR3 residues: CASSDEGSVAEAFF. For the CDR3, the DNA is TGTGCCAGCAGTGATGAGGGAAGCGTCGCTGAAGCTTTCTTT.

J is TRBJ1-2 and V is TRBV29-1, with 10 bases identical to TRBD1. Germline V gives CDR1 SQVTM, CDR2 ANQGSEA. Trimming at V came to 5 bases and at J to 2 bases, leaving 5 bases not matched to a gene. The CDR3 has 14 residues. CDR3 coding DNA: TGCAGCGTTTCCCGGACAGGGGGAAACTATGGCTACACCTTC. This gives the protein CSVSRTGGNYGYTF.

CDR3 DNA: TGTGCCAGCAGTTACTCGAGCGGGGGGCCCGGGGCTTTCTTT. Amino acids: CASSYSSGGPGAFF. This chain connects TRBV6-5 to TRBJ1-1; the D gene is possibly TRBD1 (6 bases). The ends were cut back, 0 bases at V and 11 bases at J, with 16 bases in the middle. CDR3 length equals 14 residues. The germline gives CDR1 MNHEY, CDR2 SVGAGI.

The gene calls are TRBV29-1 and TRBJ2-7, with a possible D match to TRBD1 (5 bases). Germline V lookup: CDR1 SQVTM, CDR2 ANQGSEA. The length of the CDR3 is 14 residues. V was trimmed by 7 bases and J by 4 bases, leaving 20 bases between them. The CDR3 DNA reads as TGCAGCGCCGTGTTGGAAAGGGGATTATACGAGCAGTACTTC. Translating it yields CSAVLERGLYEQYF.

CDR3 sequence: CALDSIGSNEQFF. The DNA of the CDR3 is TGTGCCTTGGACTCTATAGGCTCCAATGAGCAGTTCTTC. The chain employs TRBV30 and TRBJ2-1, with TRBD2 as a possible D gene (5 bases). With 7 bases removed from V and 6 bases from J, the gap between germline ends came to 16 bases. There are 13 residues in the CDR3. Germline V gene lookup returns CDR1 GTSNPN and CDR2 SVGIG (reference sequence).

This chain uses TRBV27 with TRBJ2-5, with 11 bases that match TRBD2. The junction had 7 bases not matched to a gene; V was cut back by 7 bases and J by 3 bases. This CDR3 spans 15 amino acids. Looked up from germline, CDR1 is MNHEY and CDR2 is SMNVEV (reference sequence). The CDR3 DNA reads TGTGCCAGCACCCATAGCGGGAGGGGTGAAGAGACCCAGTACTTC. Translated: CASTHSGRGEETQYF.

The DNA of the CDR3 is TGTGCCAGCAGTGAATCTGTCGACAAATCGCAGTCTGGAGCTTTCTTT. Its protein is CASSESVDKSQSGAFF. The genes are TRBV6-1 and TRBJ1-1; D is undetermined. The V end was cut by 2 bases, the J end by 10 bases, with 23 bases between. CDR1 and CDR2 (germline): MNHNS, SASEGT. The CDR3 consists of 16 residues.

The chain uses TRBV5-1 and TRBJ1-4, with D tentatively TRBD1 (5 bases). The ends were cut back, 1 base at V and 2 bases at J, with 9 bases in the middle. The CDR3 runs 15 residues. In germline, CDR1 is SGHRS, CDR2 YFSETQ. The CDR3 DNA follows: TGCGCCAGCAGCTTGATGGGGGGGACTAATGAAAAACTGTTTTTT. This gives the protein CASSLMGGTNEKLFF.

CDR3 protein: CASSLRHEDNEQFF. CDR3 DNA: TGTGCCAGCAGCTTACGACACGAAGACAATGAGCAGTTCTTC. The chain carries TRBV9 and TRBJ2-1, with D unclear. The V gene lost 4 bases and the J gene lost 5 bases, with 13 bases spanning the gap. Germline-derived CDR1 and CDR2 are SGDLS and YYNGEE. This CDR3 region has 14 residues.

The CDR3 bases are TGCGCCAGCAGCCAGGGGGGGGGCTACGAGCAGTACTTC. This sequence encodes CASSQGGGYEQYF. The V gene is TRBV4-1, the J gene TRBJ2-5, with TRBD2 matching 7 bases. The closer fit of TRBJ2-7 to the DNA end suggests the J call may be wrong. Per the germline V gene, CDR1 is MGHRA and CDR2 is YSYEKL. This CDR3 has 13 amino acids.

The CDR3 loop reads CASSLLAGGPPHYEQYF. The CDR3 DNA reads as TGCGCCAGCAGCCTCCTAGCGGGAGGGCCCCCCCACTACGAGCAGTACTTC. The V call is TRBV4-3, the J call TRBJ2-7, with 12 nucleotides matching TRBD2. The V gene's germline CDR1 is LGHNA and CDR2 YSLEER. The V segment lost 4 bases and the J segment 3 bases; nucleotides outside the gene matches: 10. This CDR3 has 17 amino acids.

This chain uses TRBV6-1 with TRBJ2-7; possible D gene TRBD1, 5 bases. V lost 2 bases and J 7 bases, leaving 24 bases between the germline ends. There are 17 residues in the CDR3. Germline values: CDR1 MNHNS, CDR2 SASEGT. This CDR3 reads CASSELVGQGALQEQYF. The CDR3 nucleotides read TGTGCCAGCAGTGAATTGGTTGGACAAGGGGCTCTTCAGGAGCAGTACTTC.

The rearrangement links TRBV11-3 to TRBJ2-1; 7 positions match TRBD1. The germline V gene has CDR1 SGHNT and CDR2 YENEEA. The CDR3 sequence is 14 residues long. V lost 5 bases, J lost 5 bases, and 6 bases stayed unmatched. The CDR3 DNA is TGTGCCAGCAGCCCGGGACAGATGGACAATGAGCAGTTCTTC. Translated, it gives CASSPGQMDNEQFF.

The chain combines TRBV9 with TRBJ2-3; TRBD2 agrees at 10 bases. Germline-derived CDR1 and CDR2 are SGDLS and YYNGEE. The V and J ends lost 3 bases and 6 bases, in that order; junction bases with no gene match: 4. The CDR3 is 14 residues long. CDR3 amino acids: CASSGSGRYDTQYF. CDR3 nucleotides: TGTGCCAGCAGCGGTAGCGGGAGGTATGATACGCAGTATTTT.

This chain links TRBV7-9 with TRBJ1-2, with 10 bases matching TRBD1. The V gene's germline CDR1 is SEHNR and CDR2 FQNEAQ (reference sequence). The ends lost 4 bases at V and 8 bases at J; junction bases unmatched: 10. The CDR3 loop spans 15 amino acids. The CDR3 is CASSYGYDRGHGYTF. In nucleotides, the CDR3 is TGTGCCAGCAGCTACGGATATGACAGGGGGCACGGCTACACCTTC.

The chain carries TRBV19 and TRBJ1-3; 7 nucleotides line up with TRBD1. The V gene's germline CDR1 is LNHDA and CDR2 SQIVND (reference sequence). CDR3 length equals 14 residues. V lost 4 bases, J lost 4 bases, and 4 bases stayed unmatched. In nucleotides, the CDR3 is TGTGCCAGTAGTAGAGGACAGGCCGGAAACACCATATATTTT. As protein: CASSRGQAGNTIYF. The whole variable domain, filled in from reference TRBV19 and TRBJ1-3, reads DGGITQSPKYLFRKEGQNVTLSCEQNLNHDAMYWYRQDPGQGLRLIYYSQIVNDFQKGDIAEGYSVSREKKESFPLTVTSAQKNPTAFYLCASSRGQAGNTIYFGEGSWLTVV.